The clone carrying this T cell receptor beta chain was detected a few times. TCRdb recomputed calls from the 5' RACE reads with MiXCR, one row per CDR3 protein. The table includes over 45,000 distinct CDR3 sequences, about 23% detected once. V lost 3 bases to trimming and J lost 7 bases; unmatched junction nucleotides: 4. Germline V gene data show CDR1 as SQVTM and CDR2 as ANQGSEA. CDR3 length equals 13 residues. The source of the sample is a study of neurological immune-mediated disorders. The sequenced sample was PBMCs. The chain combines TRBV29-1 with TRBJ1-4; 8 bases are a match to TRBD1. The TCR comes from an older woman in good health. CDR3 DNA sequence: TGCAGCGTTGAGGAACAGGGGGGTGAAAAACTGTTTTTT. It codes for CSVEEQGGEKLFF.